This T cell receptor (beta chain) emerged from a study of blood T cell repertoires in COVID-19. At the level of the study: Both acute and convalescent COVID-19 samples were obtained from the United States, Italy and Spain. T cells, B-cell-depleted T cells, or PBMCs supplied cDNA or gDNA.

Original methodology: Researchers report that nucleated cell counts were estimated from reference gene primer amplification. Method: immunoSEQ multiplex PCR; TCRdb's copy keeps in-frame clones and lacks some. V and J calls plus clone size are reproduced from that table; the DNA served to infer D and trimming. This repertoire shows under 80,000 clones, around three quarters found once; its top ten account for roughly a tenth. The clonotype comes from a human donor in a cohort sampled during active COVID-19. Specimen: peripheral blood.

CDR3: CASSLADRGAYEQYF. The CDR3 DNA follows: TGTGCCAGCAGCTTAGCAGACAGGGGGGCGTACGAGCAGTACTTC. The J gene is TRBJ2-7, the V gene TRBV11-2; TRBD1 matches at 9 bases. Losses at the gene ends were 1 base for V and 4 bases for J; bases not matched to a gene: 5. The CDR3 is 15 residues long. Germline assignment: CDR1 SGHAT and CDR2 FQNNGV.